This entry describes one T cell receptor (beta chain). The antigen is unknown. This sample was taken from a study of T cell responses to AZD1222 COVID-19 vaccine. Study-wide points: Among vaccine-associated CD4 TCRs, coverage spanned spike, with dominance at 160-218 and 743-854. Spike-specific TCR breadth rose after two AZD1222 doses, and depth rose as well. Clonal diversity may have been underestimated in mostly white British donors. Just a handful of AZD1222 recipients were seropositive at baseline.

Generated by immunoSEQ multiplex PCR, the TCRdb table keeps only in-frame clones and is missing some. The sample lists under 100,000 clones; 85% to 95% were seen once. Germline CDR1 MDHEN, CDR2 SYDVKM. The V end was cut by 4 bases, the J end by 1 base, with 7 bases between. The CDR3 loop spans 14 amino acids. The TCR originated in an adult in good health. V usage is TRBV28 and J usage is TRBJ2-2; D is undetermined. Here the sequenced sample was peripheral blood, taken on day 0 of AZD1222 vaccination. CDR3 region: CASSSLGNTGELFF. The CDR3 region has the DNA TGTGCCAGCAGTTCCCTAGGGAACACCGGGGAGCTGTTTTTT. Together with reference TRBV28 and TRBJ2-2, the CDR3 gives the full variable domain: DVKVTQSSRYLVKRTGEKVFLECVQDMDHENMFWYRQDPGLGLRLIYFSYDVKMKEKGDIPEGYSVSREKKERFSLILESASTNQTSMYLCASSSLGNTGELFFGEGSRLTVL.